The source of this T cell receptor (beta chain) is a study of shared clonotypes between healthy human individuals. Whole-study findings and limits: Donor clonotype sharing was expected to depend on sequencing depth.

The protocol was immunoSEQ multiplex PCR, while the TCRdb copy is restricted to in-frame clones and leaves out a portion. The top ten clones hold about 0.34% of a sample with approximately 400,000 clones, about 96% of them seen once. Germline CDR1 and CDR2: MDHEN and SYDVKM. The J segment lost 6 bases and the V segment lost 4 bases, leaving 0 bases of the junction unmatched. The length of the CDR3 is 12 residues. The healthy adult donors were HIV-negative and reported no recent acute infections or vaccinations. With CCR7-negative CD45RA+ TemRA cells, CD45RO+ cells were combined in CD8 memory. This clone came up a few times. Its antigen is undetermined.

This chain links TRBV28 with TRBJ2-7; 10 bases align to TRBD1. The sequenced material came from memory CD8+ T cells sorted from blood. Subset reported: CD45RO+ cells pooled with CCR7-negative TemRA cells. The sequence was collected from a man in his thirties or forties in good health. The CDR3 DNA is TGTGCCAGCAGTTGGACAGGGGGCGAGCAGTACTTC. Residues: CASSWTGGEQYF.